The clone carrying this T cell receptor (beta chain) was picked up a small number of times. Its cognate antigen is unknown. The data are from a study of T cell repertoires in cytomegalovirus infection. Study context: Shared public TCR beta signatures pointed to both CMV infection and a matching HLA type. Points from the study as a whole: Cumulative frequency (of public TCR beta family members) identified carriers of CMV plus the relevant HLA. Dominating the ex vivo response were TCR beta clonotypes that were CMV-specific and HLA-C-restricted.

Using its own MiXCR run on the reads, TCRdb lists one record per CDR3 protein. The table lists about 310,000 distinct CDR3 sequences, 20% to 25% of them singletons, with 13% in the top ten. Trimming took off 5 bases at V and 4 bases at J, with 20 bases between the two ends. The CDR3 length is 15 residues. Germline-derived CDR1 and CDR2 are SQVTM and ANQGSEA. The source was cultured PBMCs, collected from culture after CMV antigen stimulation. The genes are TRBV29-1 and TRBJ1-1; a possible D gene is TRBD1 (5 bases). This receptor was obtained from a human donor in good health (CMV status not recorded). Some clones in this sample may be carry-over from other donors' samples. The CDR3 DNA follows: TGCAGCGTTCCGGTCTCGGGGGAGTCGGGCACTGAAGCTTTCTTT. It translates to CSVPVSGESGTEAFF.